One and the same sample provided the 18 T cell receptor beta chains below, sequenced in a study of PD-L1 blockade in urothelial cancer. Time point defined: pretreatment peripheral blood. Measured with immunoSEQ multiplex PCR; TCRdb has only the in-frame clones, and not every one. The table lists around 130,000 clones, 65% to 85% of them singletons. This material consisted of PBMCs, taken around atezolizumab (anti-PD-L1) treatment. These TCRs come from a man aged 50 to 59 with urothelial cancer.

This chain connects TRBV5-4 to TRBJ2-2, with 10 bases lining up with TRBD2. The CDR3 loop spans 15 amino acids. CDR1 is SGHNT, CDR2 YYREEE, per germline (reference sequence). Unmatched junction bases numbered 3, after V lost 2 bases and J lost 5 bases. Written as DNA, the CDR3 is TGTGCCAGCAGCTTTCAAGCGGGAGGGACCGGGGAGCTGTTTTTT. Translating it yields CASSFQAGGTGELFF.

The chain links TRBV10-3 to TRBJ1-2; 7 nucleotides match TRBD1. Germline V gene lookup returns CDR1 ENHRY and CDR2 SYGVKD. CDR3 size: 14 residues. V dropped 6 bases and J dropped 4; count of bases not matched to a gene: 8. The CDR3 loop is CAISPETGTYGYTF. DNA for the CDR3: TGTGCCATCAGCCCAGAGACAGGGACCTATGGCTACACCTTC.

This chain uses TRBV4-1 with TRBJ2-5, with TRBD1 as a possible D gene (6 bases). The germline V gene has CDR1 MGHRA and CDR2 YSYEKL. The CDR3 has 18 residues. With 0 bases removed from V and 4 bases from J, the gap between germline ends came to 21 bases. CDR3 sequence (DNA): TGCGCCAGCAGCCAAGATGAGGTCAGGGGTTCCACTAGAGAGACCCAGTACTTC. It translates to CASSQDEVRGSTRETQYF.

This rearrangement joins TRBV21-1 to TRBJ1-6. TRBV21-1 is noted as a pseudogene. The CDR3 totals 19 residues. CDR3 nucleotides: TGTGCCAGCAGCAAAGTTTCTTGGGACTGCTGGAGGTATAATTCACCCCTCCACTTT. Translation gives CASSKVSWDCWRYNSPLHF.

This clone has more than one count but fewer than ten. The genes are TRBV9 and TRBJ1-1; 10 bases agree with TRBD1. V trimming: 4 bases; J trimming: 7 bases; junction bases outside the gene matches: 7. Germline CDR1 reads SGDLS; CDR2 reads YYNGEE. The CDR3 has 14 amino acids. The CDR3 DNA reads TGTGCCAGCAGCCTAAAAGGGACAGGGGATGAAGCTTTCTTT. Translation: CASSLKGTGDEAFF.

This clone was picked up one time. The V gene is TRBV19, the J gene TRBJ2-7, with 8 bases aligning to TRBD1. CDR3 size: 14 residues. V was pared by 6 bases and J by 2 bases, with 6 bases of the junction left unmatched. Germline assignment: CDR1 LNHDA and CDR2 SQIVND (reference sequence). The CDR3 nucleotides are TGTGCCAGTAGCTACAGGGGGAGTACCTACGAGCAGTACTTC. Its protein product is CASSYRGSTYEQYF.

The chain uses TRBV9 and TRBJ2-2; D unclear. The length of the CDR3 is 16 residues. The germline gives CDR1 SGDLS, CDR2 YYNGEE. Between the trimmed V and J ends, which lost 7 bases and 1 base, there was a span of 17 bases. The CDR3 bases are TGTGCCAGCTCCCCTAGGTCTCTTCAGAACACCGGGGAGCTGTTTTTT. This translates into CASSPRSLQNTGELFF. Complete variable domain (other parts from reference TRBV9 and TRBJ2-2): DSGVTQTPKHLITATGQRVTLRCSPRSGDLSVYWYQQSLDQGLQFLIQYYNGEERAKGNILERFSAQQFPDLHSELNLSSLELGDSALYFCASSPRSLQNTGELFFGEGSRLTVL.

DNA of the CDR3: TGTGCCAGCAGGGGACAGAGTTTGAACACTGAAGCTTTCTTT. Its protein is CASRGQSLNTEAFF. The chain recombines TRBV6-6 with TRBJ1-1, with 7 bases fitting TRBD1. Germline CDR1 reads MNHNY; CDR2 reads SVGAGI (reference sequence). The V segment lost 6 bases and the J segment 0 bases; nucleotides outside the gene matches: 4. There are 14 residues in the CDR3.

The chain carries TRBV7-2 and TRBJ2-5; D remains ambiguous. This CDR3 is built from 14 residues. Germline V gene data show CDR1 as SGHTA and CDR2 as FQGNSA. With 1 base removed from V and 2 bases from J, the gap between germline ends came to 8 bases. Here the CDR3 DNA reads TGTGCCAGCAGCTTAGGTGGTACTCAAGAGACCCAGTACTTC. Protein: CASSLGGTQETQYF.

The chain joins TRBV10-3 to TRBJ2-1; 8 nucleotides agree with TRBD2. Germline V gene data show CDR1 as ENHRY and CDR2 as SYGVKD. V was clipped by 6 bases and J by 7 bases; unmatched bases: 2. The length of the CDR3 is 12 residues. CDR3: CAISGRGNEQFF. The CDR3 DNA is TGTGCCATCAGCGGGAGGGGGAATGAGCAGTTCTTC.

V gene TRBV2 combines with J gene TRBJ2-6; 8 bases align to TRBD1. Unmatched junction bases numbered 8, after V lost 4 bases and J lost 0 bases. Germline-derived CDR1 and CDR2 are SNHLY and FYNNEI. The CDR3 sequence is 18 residues long. The CDR3 is CASSASGDRPSGANVLTF. The CDR3 DNA reads TGTGCCAGCAGTGCCTCCGGGGACAGGCCCTCTGGGGCCAACGTCCTGACTTTC.

The genes are TRBV5-1 and TRBJ2-7, with TRBD1 as a possible D gene (7 bases). This CDR3 spans 14 amino acids. Trimming removed 1 base at V and 1 base at J, with 9 bases between. CDR1 and CDR2 from the germline V gene are SGHRS and YFSETQ. CDR3 in amino acids: CASSLQGGSYEQYF. The CDR3 bases are TGCGCCAGCAGCTTGCAGGGGGGTTCCTACGAGCAGTACTTC.

The CDR3 DNA sequence: TGTGCCAGCAGCCAAGACCTCCGTGGAGGGGAAGCGGGCTACACCTTC. Translating gives CASSQDLRGGEAGYTF. V usage is TRBV4-2 and J usage is TRBJ1-2; tentatively, D is TRBD1 (5 bases). V shed 0 bases and J shed 8 bases, with 19 bases lying between them. Per germline, CDR1 LGHNA and CDR2 YNFKEQ. This CDR3 contains 16 residues.

V usage is TRBV28 and J usage is TRBJ1-1; tentatively, D is TRBD1 (6 bases). CDR3 length equals 12 residues. Germline assignment: CDR1 MDHEN and CDR2 SYDVKM. V gave up 7 bases and J gave up 6 bases, with 12 bases separating them. This CDR3 is CASNQDRPEAFF. CDR3 in DNA: TGTGCCAGCAATCAGGACAGACCTGAAGCTTTCTTT.

V is TRBV7-2 and J is TRBJ2-1; TRBD2 aligns across 13 bases. CDR3 length: 15 amino acids. Losses at the gene ends were 4 bases for V and 7 bases for J; bases not matched to a gene: 4. The germline CDR1 and CDR2 sequences are SGHTA and FQGNSA. CDR3 DNA: TGTGCCAGCAGCTACGGGACTAGCGGGACTAATGAGCAGTTCTTC. This translates into CASSYGTSGTNEQFF.

The chain has TRBV6-6 and TRBJ2-3, with D possibly TRBD1 on 6 matching bases. There are 15 residues in the CDR3. The germline V gene encodes CDR1 MNHNY and CDR2 SVGAGI (reference sequence). Trimming left V 6 bases short and J 2 bases short, with 15 bases between. The CDR3 sequence: CASRTTGTPTDTQYF. In nucleotides, the CDR3 is TGTGCCAGCAGGACAACCGGGACACCCACAGATACGCAGTATTTT.

The genes are TRBV5-5 and TRBJ2-1; 8 positions match TRBD2. With V trimmed by 3 bases and J by 4 bases, 12 bases remained unmatched. Looked up from germline, CDR1 is SGHKS and CDR2 is YYEKEE (reference sequence). The CDR3 totals 17 residues. CDR3 coding DNA: TGTGCCAGCAGCTCGAGATTAGCGGGGCTGGGGTACAATGAGCAGTTCTTC. It specifies CASSSRLAGLGYNEQFF.

J is TRBJ1-2 and V is TRBV5-1, with no clear D. This CDR3 region has 14 residues. The germline V and J ends were trimmed by 0 bases and 5 bases, with 11 bases remaining between them. CDR1 and CDR2 from the germline V gene are SGHRS and YFSETQ. CDR3 protein: CASSLDSGKYGYTF. In nucleotides, the CDR3 is TGCGCCAGCAGCTTGGACAGCGGGAAGTATGGCTACACCTTC.